One TCR beta chain is described in this entry. V shed 6 bases and J 8 bases; nucleotides not matched to a gene: 8. CDR1 and CDR2 (germline): SGHRS, YFSETQ. This CDR3 contains 15 residues. The age range of participants was about 18 to 95 years, with residence in about 25 US areas. In the original analysis: Estimated nucleated cell counts came from reference gene primer amplification. TCRdb's table, derived via immunoSEQ multiplex PCR, lists solely in-frame clones and lacks some. That table supplies the V and J calls and clone size; D and trimming were determined from the DNA. The sample records some 250,000 clones, about 89% being singletons. These data originate in a study of blood T cell repertoires in COVID-19. Study-level background: T cells, B-cell-depleted T cells, or PBMCs provided the cDNA or gDNA that served as material.

The sequenced sample consisted of PBMCs or T cells enriched from blood (not recorded which). This receptor was identified in a human donor in a cohort exposed to, infected with or recovered from COVID-19 (not recorded which). The donor label of this sample is uncertain. The chain couples TRBV5-1 to TRBJ1-6, with TRBD1 matching 10 bases. The CDR3 here is CASKGQGLSDSPLHF. CDR3 DNA: TGCGCCAGCAAGGGACAGGGGCTCTCGGATTCACCCCTCCACTTT.